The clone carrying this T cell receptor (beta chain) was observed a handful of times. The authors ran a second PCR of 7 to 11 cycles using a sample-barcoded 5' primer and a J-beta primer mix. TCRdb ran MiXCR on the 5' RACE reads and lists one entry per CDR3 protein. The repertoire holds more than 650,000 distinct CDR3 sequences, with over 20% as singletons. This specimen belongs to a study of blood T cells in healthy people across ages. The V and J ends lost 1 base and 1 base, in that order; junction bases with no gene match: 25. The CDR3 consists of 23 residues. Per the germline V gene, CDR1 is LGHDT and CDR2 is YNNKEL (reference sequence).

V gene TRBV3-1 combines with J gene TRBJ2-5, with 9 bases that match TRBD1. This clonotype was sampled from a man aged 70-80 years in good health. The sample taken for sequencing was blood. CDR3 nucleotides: TGTGCCAGCAGCCAAGTTTTTTTTCGGGACAGGGAATATCGGCGGGAGACCCAAGAGACCCAGTACTTC. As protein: CASSQVFFRDREYRRETQETQYF.